The 15 T cell receptor beta chains below all came from one sample that was sequenced in a study of blood T cell repertoires in COVID-19. The protocol was immunoSEQ multiplex PCR, while the TCRdb copy is restricted to in-frame clones and leaves out a portion. The data contain around 100,000 clones, roughly 87% of them singletons. The sequenced material came from peripheral blood. The receptors stem from a woman aged 45-65 years with COVID-19, enrolled during active disease.

The chain carries TRBV5-6 and TRBJ2-2; D unclear. Germline CDR1 SGHDT, CDR2 YYEEEE. CDR3 length: 16 amino acids. V was clipped by 2 bases and J by 3 bases, with 14 bases between them. The CDR3 bases are TGTGCCAGCAGCTTCTTCGCCCTTCGGGACACCGGGGAGCTGTTTTTT. Its translation is CASSFFALRDTGELFF.

The rearrangement links TRBV11-2 to TRBJ2-5; 7 nucleotides match TRBD2. After removal of 5 bases from V and 8 bases from J, the junction contained 17 bases not matched to a gene. The CDR3 is 16 amino acids. Germline V gene data show CDR1 as SGHAT and CDR2 as FQNNGV. CDR3 loop: CASSPAQGGYLGTQYF. The CDR3 DNA follows: TGTGCCAGCAGCCCTGCGCAGGGAGGGTATCTTGGCACCCAGTACTTC.

This chain joins TRBV4-2 and TRBJ2-1, with 7 bases fitting TRBD2. The junction had 5 bases not matched to a gene; V was cut back by 4 bases and J by 8 bases. This CDR3 contains 13 residues. Germline lookup yields CDR1 LGHNA and CDR2 YNFKEQ. The CDR3 sequence is CASSRGGGDEQFF. The CDR3 DNA sequence: TGTGCCAGCAGCCGGGGGGGAGGGGATGAGCAGTTCTTC.

The V and J genes are TRBV5-6 and TRBJ1-1; D unclear. Trimming took off 10 bases at V and 1 base at J, with 14 bases between the two ends. The CDR3 extends over 13 amino acids. Germline CDR1 SGHDT, CDR2 YYEEEE. CDR3 DNA sequence: TGTGCCTCTGAGAGGCAAACGAACACTGAAGCTTTCTTT. Amino acids: CASERQTNTEAFF.

V gene TRBV7-2 combines with J gene TRBJ2-7; 15 bases agree with TRBD2. Germline CDR1 is SGHTA and CDR2 is FQGNSA. The J segment lost 1 base and the V segment lost 5 bases, leaving 6 bases of the junction unmatched. This CDR3 has 17 residues. The CDR3 loop reads CASSMGLAGGRSYEQYF. Here the CDR3 DNA reads TGTGCCAGCAGCATGGGACTAGCGGGGGGCCGGTCCTACGAGCAGTACTTC.

This chain links TRBV7-8 with TRBJ1-1; D is undetermined. Trimming pared 4 bases from V and 6 bases from J, leaving 12 bases between. Germline loops: CDR1 SGHVS, CDR2 FQNEAQ. CDR3 length: 13 residues. The chain's CDR3 is CASSYETLPEAFF. For the CDR3, the DNA is TGTGCCAGCAGCTATGAAACGCTACCTGAAGCTTTCTTT.

CDR3 nucleotide sequence: TGTGCCAGCAGCGTAGAAGGCAGGATCCAAAACATTCAGTACTTC. This translates into CASSVEGRIQNIQYF. The chain uses TRBV9 and TRBJ2-4, with unresolved D. V gave up 0 bases and J gave up 5 bases, with 12 bases separating them. The CDR3 is made up of 15 amino acids. The germline V gene encodes CDR1 SGDLS and CDR2 YYNGEE.

The genes are TRBV11-2 and TRBJ2-1, with TRBD2 as a possible D gene (6 bases). The CDR3 consists of 15 residues. The ends were cut back, 8 bases at V and 0 bases at J, with 14 bases in the middle. The germline V gene encodes CDR1 SGHAT and CDR2 FQNNGV. The CDR3 here is CASSNGGTSYNEQFF. The CDR3 DNA reads as TGTGCCAGCTCGAACGGGGGAACCTCCTACAATGAGCAGTTCTTC.

The rearrangement joins TRBV5-1 to TRBJ2-3; TRBD2 aligns across 13 bases. The J segment lost 6 bases and the V segment lost 1 base, leaving 5 bases of the junction unmatched. The CDR3 contains 16 residues. CDR1 is SGHRS and CDR2 is YFSETQ in the germline V gene. The CDR3, as DNA: TGCGCCAGCAGCTTGCAACTAGCGGGGGGGTCCGATACGCAGTATTTT. Translating gives CASSLQLAGGSDTQYF.

This chain uses TRBV5-1 with TRBJ2-1; a weak D match, TRBD2 (5 bases). The CDR3 covers 13 residues. Trimming stripped 0 bases from V and 10 bases from J, with 11 bases between. CDR1 is SGHRS and CDR2 is YFSETQ in the germline V gene. CDR3 DNA sequence: TGCGCCAGCAGCTTGGCTCCCACGGGGGAGCAGTTCTTC. It codes for CASSLAPTGEQFF.

This clone was counted a single time. The J gene is TRBJ2-5, the V gene TRBV5-6, with D perhaps TRBD2 (6 bases). CDR3 length equals 16 residues. Germline V CDR1 and CDR2: SGHDT, YYEEEE. Between the trimmed V and J ends, which lost 6 bases and 1 base, there was a span of 19 bases. The chain's CDR3 is CASTKNFEAGQETQYF. For the CDR3, the DNA is TGTGCCAGCACCAAAAACTTCGAAGCGGGCCAAGAGACCCAGTACTTC.

The chain couples TRBV11-3 to TRBJ2-7; 8 nucleotides align to TRBD2. CDR1 is SGHNT, CDR2 YENEEA, per germline. The ends lost 0 bases at V and 1 base at J; junction bases unmatched: 5. The CDR3 contains 16 residues. This chain's CDR3 is CASSLDLGGGSYEQYF. The CDR3 coding sequence is TGTGCCAGCAGCTTAGATCTAGGCGGGGGGTCCTACGAGCAGTACTTC.

The rearrangement links TRBV6-1 to TRBJ2-1, with 9 nucleotides matching TRBD2. V lost 0 bases and J lost 7; bases outside the gene matches: 13. CDR1 MNHNS and CDR2 SASEGT come from the germline V gene. The length of the CDR3 is 18 residues. CDR3 residues: CASSEALPASGNWNEQFF. CDR3 DNA: TGTGCCAGCAGTGAAGCGCTTCCGGCTAGCGGGAACTGGAATGAGCAGTTCTTC.

The chain carries TRBV3-1 (or the pseudogene TRBV3-2) and TRBJ2-5, with 8 bases lining up with TRBD2. The trim removed 0 bases at V and 4 bases at J, leaving 10 bases unmatched. CDR1 is LGHDT and CDR2 is YNNKEL in the germline V gene (reference sequence). This CDR3 is built from 17 residues. The chain's CDR3 is CASSQDLGLGGGETQYF. As DNA, the CDR3 is TGTGCCAGCAGCCAAGACTTGGGACTAGGAGGGGGAGAGACCCAGTACTTC.

The chain carries TRBV7-2 and TRBJ2-7; 8 bases agree with TRBD1. Germline loops: CDR1 SGHTA, CDR2 FQGNSA. V lost 2 bases to trimming and J lost 5 bases; unmatched junction nucleotides: 8. This CDR3 is 15 amino acids long. The CDR3 DNA reads as TGTGCCAGCAGCTTAAGGCAGGGGGCAGGCAACGAGCAGTACTTC. This gives the protein CASSLRQGAGNEQYF. Full variable domain (rest looked up from reference TRBV7-2 and TRBJ2-7): GAGVSQSPSNKVTEKGKDVELRCDPISGHTALYWYRQSLGQGLEFLIYFQGNSAPDKSGLPSDRFSAERTGGSVSTLTIQRTQQEDSAVYLCASSLRQGAGNEQYFGPGTRLTVT.